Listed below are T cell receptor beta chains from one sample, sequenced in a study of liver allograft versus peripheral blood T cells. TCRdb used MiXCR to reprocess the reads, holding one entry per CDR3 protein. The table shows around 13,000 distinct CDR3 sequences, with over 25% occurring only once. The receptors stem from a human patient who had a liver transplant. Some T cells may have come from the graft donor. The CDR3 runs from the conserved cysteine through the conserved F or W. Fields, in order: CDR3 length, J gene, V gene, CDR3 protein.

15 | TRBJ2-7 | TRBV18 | CASSPVDRGIYEQYF
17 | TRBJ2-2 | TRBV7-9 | CASSSTGGGVGTGELFF
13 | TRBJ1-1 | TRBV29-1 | CSVVADWNTEAFF
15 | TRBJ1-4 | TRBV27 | CASSLGGRANEKLFF
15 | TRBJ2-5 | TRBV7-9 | CASSLRGDRQETQYF
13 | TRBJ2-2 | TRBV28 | CASSLTYTGELFF
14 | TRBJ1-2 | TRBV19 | CASSPQGTAYGYTF
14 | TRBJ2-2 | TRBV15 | CATSKYANTGELFF
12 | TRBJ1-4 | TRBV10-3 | CAISVLGEKLFF
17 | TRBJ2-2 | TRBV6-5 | CASSYQVPGLGSGELFF
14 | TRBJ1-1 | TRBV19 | CASGSWDPNTEAFF
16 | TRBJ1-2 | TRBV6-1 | CASSEAAGPGSLGYTF
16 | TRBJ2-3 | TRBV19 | CASSMGSGRATDTQYF
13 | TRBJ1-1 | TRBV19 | CASRVQGPGEAFF
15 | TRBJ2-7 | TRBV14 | CASSRRTSDSYEQYF
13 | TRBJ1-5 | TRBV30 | CAWSSRNGQPQHF
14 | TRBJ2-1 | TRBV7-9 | CASGSGTFDNEQFF
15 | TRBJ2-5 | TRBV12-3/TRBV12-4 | CASSYLAGSQETQYF
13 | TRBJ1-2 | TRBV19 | CASSIAGIYGYTF
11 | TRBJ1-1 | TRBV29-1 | CSVESNTEAFF